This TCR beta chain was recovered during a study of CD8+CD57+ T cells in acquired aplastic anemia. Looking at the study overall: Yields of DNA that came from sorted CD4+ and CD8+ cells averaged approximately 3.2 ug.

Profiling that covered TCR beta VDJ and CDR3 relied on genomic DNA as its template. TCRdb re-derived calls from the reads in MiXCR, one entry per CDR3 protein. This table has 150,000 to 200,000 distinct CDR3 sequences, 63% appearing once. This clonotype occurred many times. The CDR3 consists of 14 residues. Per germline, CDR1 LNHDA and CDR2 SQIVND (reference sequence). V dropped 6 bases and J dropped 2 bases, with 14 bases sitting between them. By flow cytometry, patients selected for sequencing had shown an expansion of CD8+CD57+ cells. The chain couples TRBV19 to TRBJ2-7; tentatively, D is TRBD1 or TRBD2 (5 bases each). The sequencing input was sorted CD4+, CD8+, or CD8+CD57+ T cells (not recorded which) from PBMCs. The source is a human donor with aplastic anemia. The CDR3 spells CASSPEQGAYEQYF. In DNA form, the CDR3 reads TGTGCCAGTAGCCCCGAGCAGGGAGCCTACGAGCAGTACTTC. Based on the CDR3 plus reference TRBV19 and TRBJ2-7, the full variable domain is DGGITQSPKYLFRKEGQNVTLSCEQNLNHDAMYWYRQDPGQGLRLIYYSQIVNDFQKGDIAEGYSVSREKKESFPLTVTSAQKNPTAFYLCASSPEQGAYEQYFGPGTRLTVT.